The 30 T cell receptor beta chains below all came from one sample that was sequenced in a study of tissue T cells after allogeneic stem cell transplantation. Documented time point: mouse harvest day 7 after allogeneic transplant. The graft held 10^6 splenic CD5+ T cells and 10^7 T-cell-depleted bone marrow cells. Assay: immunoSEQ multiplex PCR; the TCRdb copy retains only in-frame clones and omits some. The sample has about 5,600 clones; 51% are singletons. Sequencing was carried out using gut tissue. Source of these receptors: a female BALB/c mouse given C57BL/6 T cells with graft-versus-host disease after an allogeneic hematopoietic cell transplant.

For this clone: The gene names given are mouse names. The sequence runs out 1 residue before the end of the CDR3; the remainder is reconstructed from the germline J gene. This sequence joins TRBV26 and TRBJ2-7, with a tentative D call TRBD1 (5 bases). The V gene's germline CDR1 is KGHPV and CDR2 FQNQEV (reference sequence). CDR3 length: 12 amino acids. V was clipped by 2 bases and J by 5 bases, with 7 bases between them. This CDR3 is CASSLRRDEQYF. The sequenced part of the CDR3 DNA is TGTGCCAGCAGTCTGCGCAGGGATGAACAGTAC. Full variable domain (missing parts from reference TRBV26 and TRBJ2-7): NSKVIQTPRYLVKGQGQKAKMRCIPEKGHPVVFWYQQNKNNEFKFLINFQNQEVLQQIDMTEKRFSAECPSNSPCSLEIQSSEAGDSALYLCASSLRRDEQYFGPGTRLTVL.

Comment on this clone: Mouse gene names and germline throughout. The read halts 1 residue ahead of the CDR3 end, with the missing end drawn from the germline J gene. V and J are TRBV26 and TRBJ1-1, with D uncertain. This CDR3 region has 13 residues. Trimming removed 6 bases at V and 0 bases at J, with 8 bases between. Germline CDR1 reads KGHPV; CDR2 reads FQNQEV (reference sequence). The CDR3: CASSPTTNTEVFF. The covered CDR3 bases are TGTGCCAGCAGCCCGACAACAAACACAGAAGTCTTC. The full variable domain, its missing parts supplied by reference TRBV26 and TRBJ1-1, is NSKVIQTPRYLVKGQGQKAKMRCIPEKGHPVVFWYQQNKNNEFKFLINFQNQEVLQQIDMTEKRFSAECPSNSPCSLEIQSSEAGDSALYLCASSPTTNTEVFFGKGTRLTVV.

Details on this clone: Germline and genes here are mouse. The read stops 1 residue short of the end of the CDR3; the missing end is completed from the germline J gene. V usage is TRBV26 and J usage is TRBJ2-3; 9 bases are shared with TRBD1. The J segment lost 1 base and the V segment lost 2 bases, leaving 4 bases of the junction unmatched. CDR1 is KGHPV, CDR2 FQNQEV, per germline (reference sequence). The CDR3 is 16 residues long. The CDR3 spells CASSLTGGRGAETLYF. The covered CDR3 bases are TGTGCCAGCAGTCTGACAGGGGGCAGGGGTGCAGAAACGCTGTAT.

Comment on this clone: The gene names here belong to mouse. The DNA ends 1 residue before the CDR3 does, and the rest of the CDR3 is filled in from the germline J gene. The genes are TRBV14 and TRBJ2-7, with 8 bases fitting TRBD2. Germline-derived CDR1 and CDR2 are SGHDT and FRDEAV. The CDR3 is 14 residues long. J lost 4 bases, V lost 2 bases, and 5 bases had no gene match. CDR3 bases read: TGTGCCAGCAGTTTAGGGGGGGGGCTTTATGAACAGTAC. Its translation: CASSLGGGLYEQY. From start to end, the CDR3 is CASSLGGGLYEQYF.

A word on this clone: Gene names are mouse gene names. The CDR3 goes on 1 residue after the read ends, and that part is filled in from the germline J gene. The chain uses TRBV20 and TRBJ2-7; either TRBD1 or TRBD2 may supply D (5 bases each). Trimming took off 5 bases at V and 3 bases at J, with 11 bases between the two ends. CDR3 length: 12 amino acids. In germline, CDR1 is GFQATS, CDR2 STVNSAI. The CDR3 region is CGAAGTVYEQYF. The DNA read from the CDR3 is TGTGGTGCTGCCGGGACGGTCTATGAACAGTAC.

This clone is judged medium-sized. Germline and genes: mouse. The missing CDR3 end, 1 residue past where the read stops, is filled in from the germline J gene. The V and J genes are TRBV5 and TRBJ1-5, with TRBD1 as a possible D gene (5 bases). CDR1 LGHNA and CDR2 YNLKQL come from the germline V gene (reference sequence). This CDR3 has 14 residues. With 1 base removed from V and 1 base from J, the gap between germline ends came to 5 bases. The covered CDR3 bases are TGTGCCAGCAGCCAAGGGACAAACAACCAGGCTCCGCTT. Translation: CASSQGTNNQAPL. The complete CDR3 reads CASSQGTNNQAPLF.

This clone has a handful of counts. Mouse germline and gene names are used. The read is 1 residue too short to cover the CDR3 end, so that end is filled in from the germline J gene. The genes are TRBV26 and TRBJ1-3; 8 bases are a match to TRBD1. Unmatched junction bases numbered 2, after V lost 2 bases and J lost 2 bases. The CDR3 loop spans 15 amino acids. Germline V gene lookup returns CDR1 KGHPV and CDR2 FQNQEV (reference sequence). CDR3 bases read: TGTGCCAGCAGTCTGGCGACAGGGGCTGGAAATACGCTCTAT. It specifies CASSLATGAGNTLY. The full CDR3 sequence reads CASSLATGAGNTLYF.

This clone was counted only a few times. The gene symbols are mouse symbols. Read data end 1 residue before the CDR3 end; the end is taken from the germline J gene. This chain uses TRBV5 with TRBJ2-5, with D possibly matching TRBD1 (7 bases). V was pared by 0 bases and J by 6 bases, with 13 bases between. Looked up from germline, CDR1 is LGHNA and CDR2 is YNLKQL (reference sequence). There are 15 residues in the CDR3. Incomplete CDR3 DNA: TGTGCCAGCAGCCAAGATGGCAGGGGGGAGGACACCCAGTAC. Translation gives CASSQDGRGEDTQY. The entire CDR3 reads CASSQDGRGEDTQYF.

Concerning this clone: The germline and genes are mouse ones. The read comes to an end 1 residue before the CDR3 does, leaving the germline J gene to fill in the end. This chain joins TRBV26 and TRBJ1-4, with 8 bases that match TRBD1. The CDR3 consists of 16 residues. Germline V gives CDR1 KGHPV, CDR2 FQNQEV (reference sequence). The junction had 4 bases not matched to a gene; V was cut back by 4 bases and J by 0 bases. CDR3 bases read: TGTGCCAGCAGTCCCCGACAGGGGTTTTCCAACGAAAGATTATTT. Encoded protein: CASSPRQGFSNERLF. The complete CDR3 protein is CASSPRQGFSNERLFF.

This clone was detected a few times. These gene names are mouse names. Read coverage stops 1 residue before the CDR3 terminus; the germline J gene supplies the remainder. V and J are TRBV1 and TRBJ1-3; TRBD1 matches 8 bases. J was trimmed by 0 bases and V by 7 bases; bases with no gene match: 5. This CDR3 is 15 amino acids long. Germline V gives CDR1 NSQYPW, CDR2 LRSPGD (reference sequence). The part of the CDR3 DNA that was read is TGCACCTGCACTCCGGACAGGGTTTCTGGAAATACGCTCTAT. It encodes CTCTPDRVSGNTLY. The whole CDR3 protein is CTCTPDRVSGNTLYF.

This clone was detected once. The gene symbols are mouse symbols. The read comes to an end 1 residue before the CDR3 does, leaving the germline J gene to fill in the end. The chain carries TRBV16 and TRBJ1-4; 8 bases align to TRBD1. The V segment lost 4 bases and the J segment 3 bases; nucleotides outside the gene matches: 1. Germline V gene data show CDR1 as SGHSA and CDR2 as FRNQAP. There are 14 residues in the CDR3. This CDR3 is CASSWTGPNERLFF. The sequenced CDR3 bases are TGTGCAAGCAGCTGGACAGGGCCCAACGAAAGATTATTT.

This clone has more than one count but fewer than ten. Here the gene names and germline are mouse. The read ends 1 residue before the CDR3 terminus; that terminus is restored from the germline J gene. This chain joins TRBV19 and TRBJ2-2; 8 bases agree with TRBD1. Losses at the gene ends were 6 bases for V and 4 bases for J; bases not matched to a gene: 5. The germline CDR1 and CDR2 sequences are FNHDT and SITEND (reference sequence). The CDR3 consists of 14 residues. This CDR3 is CASILDRGTGQLYF. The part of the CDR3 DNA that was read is TGTGCCAGCATCCTCGACAGGGGCACCGGGCAGCTCTAC.

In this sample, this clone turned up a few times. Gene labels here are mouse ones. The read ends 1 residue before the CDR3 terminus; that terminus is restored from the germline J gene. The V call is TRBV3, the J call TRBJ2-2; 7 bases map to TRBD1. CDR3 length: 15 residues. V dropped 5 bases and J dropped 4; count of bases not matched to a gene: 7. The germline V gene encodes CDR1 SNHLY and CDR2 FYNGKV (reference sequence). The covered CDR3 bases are TGTGCCAGCAGCCCCGACAGGGTTGGCACCGGGCAGCTCTAC. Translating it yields CASSPDRVGTGQLY. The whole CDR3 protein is CASSPDRVGTGQLYF.

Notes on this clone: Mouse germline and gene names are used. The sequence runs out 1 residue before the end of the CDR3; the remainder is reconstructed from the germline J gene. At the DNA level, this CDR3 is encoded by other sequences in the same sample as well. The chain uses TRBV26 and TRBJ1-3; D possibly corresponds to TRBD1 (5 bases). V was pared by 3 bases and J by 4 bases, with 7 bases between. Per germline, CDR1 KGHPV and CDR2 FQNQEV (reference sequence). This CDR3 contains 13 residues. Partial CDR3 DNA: TGTGCCAGCAGTCTCCAGGGAGGAAATACGCTCTAT. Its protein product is CASSLQGGNTLY. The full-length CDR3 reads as CASSLQGGNTLYF.

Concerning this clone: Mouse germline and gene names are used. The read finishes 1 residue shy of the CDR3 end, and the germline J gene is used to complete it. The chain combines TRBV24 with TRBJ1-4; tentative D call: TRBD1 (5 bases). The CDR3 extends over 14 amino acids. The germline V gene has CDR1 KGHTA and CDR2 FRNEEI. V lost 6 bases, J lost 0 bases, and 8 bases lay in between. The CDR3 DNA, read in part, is TGTGCCAGCAGGATCAGGGTTTCCAACGAAAGATTATTT. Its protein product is CASRIRVSNERLF. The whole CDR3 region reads CASRIRVSNERLFF.

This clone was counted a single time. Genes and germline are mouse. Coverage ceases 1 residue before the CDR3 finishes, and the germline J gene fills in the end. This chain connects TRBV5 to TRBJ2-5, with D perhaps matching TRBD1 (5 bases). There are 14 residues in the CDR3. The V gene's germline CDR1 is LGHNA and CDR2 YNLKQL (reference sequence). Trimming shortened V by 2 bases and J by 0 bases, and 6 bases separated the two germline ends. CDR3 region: CASSQQGNQDTQYF. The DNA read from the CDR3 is TGTGCCAGCAGCCAACAGGGTAACCAAGACACCCAGTAC.

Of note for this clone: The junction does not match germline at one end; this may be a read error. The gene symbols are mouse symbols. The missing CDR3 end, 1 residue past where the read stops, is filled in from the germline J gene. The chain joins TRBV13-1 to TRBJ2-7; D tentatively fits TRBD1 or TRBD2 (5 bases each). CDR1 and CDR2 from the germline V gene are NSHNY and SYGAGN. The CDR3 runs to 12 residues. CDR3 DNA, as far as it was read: TGTGCCAGCGGTGATGCGGGGGACGAACAGTAC. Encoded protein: CASGDAGDEQY. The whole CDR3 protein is CASGDAGDEQYF.

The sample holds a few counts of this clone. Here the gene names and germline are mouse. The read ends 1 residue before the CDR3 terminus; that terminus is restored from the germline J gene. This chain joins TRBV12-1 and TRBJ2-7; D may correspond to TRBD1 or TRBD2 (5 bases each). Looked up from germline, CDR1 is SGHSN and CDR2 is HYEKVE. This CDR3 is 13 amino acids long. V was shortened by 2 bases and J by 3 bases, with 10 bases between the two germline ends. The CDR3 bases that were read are TGTGCCAGCTCTCGGGACCGCCTCTATGAACAGTAC. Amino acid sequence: CASSRDRLYEQY. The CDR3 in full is CASSRDRLYEQYF.

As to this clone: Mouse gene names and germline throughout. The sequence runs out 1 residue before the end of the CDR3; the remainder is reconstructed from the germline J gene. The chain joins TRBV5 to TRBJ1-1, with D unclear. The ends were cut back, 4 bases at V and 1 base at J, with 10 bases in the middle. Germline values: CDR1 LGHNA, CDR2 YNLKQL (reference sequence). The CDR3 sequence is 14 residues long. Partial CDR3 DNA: TGTGCCAGCAGCCCAAGGCCAGGAAACACAGAAGTCTTC. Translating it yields CASSPRPGNTEVF. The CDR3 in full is CASSPRPGNTEVFF.

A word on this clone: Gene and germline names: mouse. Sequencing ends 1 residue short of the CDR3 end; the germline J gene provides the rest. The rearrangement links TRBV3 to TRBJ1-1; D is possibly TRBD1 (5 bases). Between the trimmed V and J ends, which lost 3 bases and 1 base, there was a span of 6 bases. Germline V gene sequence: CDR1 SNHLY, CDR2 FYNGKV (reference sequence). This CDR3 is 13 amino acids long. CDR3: CASSFTGNTEVFF. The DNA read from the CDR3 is TGTGCCAGCAGCTTCACAGGGAACACAGAAGTCTTC.

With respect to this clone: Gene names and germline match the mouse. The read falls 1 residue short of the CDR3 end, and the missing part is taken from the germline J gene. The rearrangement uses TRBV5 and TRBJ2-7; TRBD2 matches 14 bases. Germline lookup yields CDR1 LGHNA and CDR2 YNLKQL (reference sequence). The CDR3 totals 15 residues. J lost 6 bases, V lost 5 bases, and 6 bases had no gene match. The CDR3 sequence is CASSSGTGGALEQYF. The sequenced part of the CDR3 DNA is TGTGCCAGCAGCTCCGGGACTGGGGGGGCGCTTGAACAGTAC.

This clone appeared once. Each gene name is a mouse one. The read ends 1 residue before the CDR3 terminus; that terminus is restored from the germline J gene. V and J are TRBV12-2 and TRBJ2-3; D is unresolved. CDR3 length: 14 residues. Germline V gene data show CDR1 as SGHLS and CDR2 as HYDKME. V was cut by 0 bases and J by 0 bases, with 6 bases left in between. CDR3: CASSLDSSAETLYF. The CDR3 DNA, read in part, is TGTGCCAGCTCTCTCGACTCTAGTGCAGAAACGCTGTAT.

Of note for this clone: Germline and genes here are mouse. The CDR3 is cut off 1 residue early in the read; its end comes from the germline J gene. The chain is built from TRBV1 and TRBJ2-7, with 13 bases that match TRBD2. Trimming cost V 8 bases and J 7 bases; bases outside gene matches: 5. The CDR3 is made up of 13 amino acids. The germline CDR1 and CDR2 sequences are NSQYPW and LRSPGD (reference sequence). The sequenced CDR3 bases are TGCACCTGCCGGGACTGGGGGGGGAAGGAACAGTAC. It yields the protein CTCRDWGGKEQY. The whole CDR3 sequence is CTCRDWGGKEQYF.

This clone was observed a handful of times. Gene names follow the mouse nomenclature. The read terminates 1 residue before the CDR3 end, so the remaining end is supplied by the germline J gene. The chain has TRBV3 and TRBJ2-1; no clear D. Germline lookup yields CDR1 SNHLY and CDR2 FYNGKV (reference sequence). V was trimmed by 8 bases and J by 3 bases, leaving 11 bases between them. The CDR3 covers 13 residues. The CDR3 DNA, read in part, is TGTGCCAGCGCACCGACACCCTATGCTGAGCAGTTC. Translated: CASAPTPYAEQF. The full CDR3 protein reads CASAPTPYAEQFF.

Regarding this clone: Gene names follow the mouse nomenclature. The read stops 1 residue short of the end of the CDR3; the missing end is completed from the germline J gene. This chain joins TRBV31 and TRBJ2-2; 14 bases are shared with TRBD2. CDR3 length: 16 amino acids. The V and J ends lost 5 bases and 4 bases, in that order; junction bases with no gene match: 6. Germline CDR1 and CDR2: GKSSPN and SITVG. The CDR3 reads CAWGDWGGAVTGQLYF. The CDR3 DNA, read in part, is TGTGCCTGGGGGGACTGGGGGGGCGCCGTCACCGGGCAGCTCTAC. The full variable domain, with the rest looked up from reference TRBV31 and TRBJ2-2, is AQTIHQWPVAEIKAVGSPLSLGCTIKGKSSPNLYWYWQATGGTLQQLFYSITVGQVESVVQLNLSASRPKDDQFILSTEKLLLSHSGFYLCAWGDWGGAVTGQLYFGEGSKLTVL.

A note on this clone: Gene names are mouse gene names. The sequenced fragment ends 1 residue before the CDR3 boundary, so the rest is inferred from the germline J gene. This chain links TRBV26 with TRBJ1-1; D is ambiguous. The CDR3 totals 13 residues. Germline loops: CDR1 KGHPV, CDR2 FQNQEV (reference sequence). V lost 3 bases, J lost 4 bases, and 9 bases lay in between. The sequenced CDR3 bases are TGTGCCAGCAGTCTAAGAGGCGGCACAGAAGTCTTC. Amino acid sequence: CASSLRGGTEVF. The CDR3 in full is CASSLRGGTEVFF.

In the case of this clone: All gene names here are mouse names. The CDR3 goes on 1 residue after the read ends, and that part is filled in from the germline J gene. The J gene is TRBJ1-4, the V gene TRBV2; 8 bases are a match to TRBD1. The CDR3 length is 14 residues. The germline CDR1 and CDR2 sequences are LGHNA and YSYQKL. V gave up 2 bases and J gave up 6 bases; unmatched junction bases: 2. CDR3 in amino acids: CASSQQGADERLFF. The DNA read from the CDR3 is TGTGCCAGCAGCCAACAGGGGGCGGACGAAAGATTATTT. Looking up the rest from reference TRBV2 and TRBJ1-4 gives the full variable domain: DPKIIQKPKYLVAVTGSEKILICEQYLGHNAMYWYRQSAKKPLEFMFSYSYQKLMDNQTASSRFQPQSSKKNHLDLQITALKPDDSATYFCASSQQGADERLFFGHGTKLSVL.

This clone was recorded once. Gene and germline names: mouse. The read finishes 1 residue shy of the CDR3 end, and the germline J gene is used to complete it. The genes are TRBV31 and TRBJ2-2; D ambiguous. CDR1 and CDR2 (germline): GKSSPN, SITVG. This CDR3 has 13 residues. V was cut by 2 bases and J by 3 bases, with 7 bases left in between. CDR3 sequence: CAWSFEDTGQLYF. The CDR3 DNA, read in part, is TGTGCCTGGAGTTTTGAGGACACCGGGCAGCTCTAC.

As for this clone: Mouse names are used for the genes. Incomplete CDR3 DNA: TGCTCCAGCAGTCAATTGACAGCAAACTCCGACTACACC. Amino acid sequence: CSSSQLTANSDYT. The whole CDR3 sequence reads CSSSQLTANSDYTF. J is TRBJ1-2 and V is TRBV23; whether TRBD1, the table's D call, matches the DNA was not checked. The read ends 1 residue shy of where the CDR3 ends; the end is completed using the germline J gene. The CDR3 runs to 14 residues. The germline gives CDR1 KGHTA, CDR2 FQNQQP.

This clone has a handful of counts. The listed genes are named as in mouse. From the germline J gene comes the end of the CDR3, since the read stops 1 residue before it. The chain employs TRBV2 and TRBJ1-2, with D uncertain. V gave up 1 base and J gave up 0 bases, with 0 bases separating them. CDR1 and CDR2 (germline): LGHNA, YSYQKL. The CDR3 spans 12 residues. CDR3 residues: CASSQANSDYTF. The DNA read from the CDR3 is TGTGCCAGCAGCCAAGCAAACTCCGACTACACC. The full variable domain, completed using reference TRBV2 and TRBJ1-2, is DPKIIQKPKYLVAVTGSEKILICEQYLGHNAMYWYRQSAKKPLEFMFSYSYQKLMDNQTASSRFQPQSSKKNHLDLQITALKPDDSATYFCASSQANSDYTFGSGTRLLVI.